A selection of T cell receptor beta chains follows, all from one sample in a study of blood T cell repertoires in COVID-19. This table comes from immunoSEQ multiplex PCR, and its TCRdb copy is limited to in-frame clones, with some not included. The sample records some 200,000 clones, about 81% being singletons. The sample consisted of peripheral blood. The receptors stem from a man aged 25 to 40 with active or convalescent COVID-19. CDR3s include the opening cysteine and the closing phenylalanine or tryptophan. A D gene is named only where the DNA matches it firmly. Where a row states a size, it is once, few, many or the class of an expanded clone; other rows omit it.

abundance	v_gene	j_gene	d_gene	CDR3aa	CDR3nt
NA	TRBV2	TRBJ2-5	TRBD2	CASSRLAGGVETQYF	TGTGCCAGCAGCCGTCTAGCGGGGGGTGTAGAGACCCAGTACTTC
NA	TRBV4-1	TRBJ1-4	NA	CASSQGGEEKLFF	TGCGCCAGCAGCCAAGGGGGAGAAGAAAAACTGTTTTTT
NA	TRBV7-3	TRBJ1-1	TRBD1	CASSPMTGGGEAFF	TGTGCCAGCAGCCCAATGACAGGGGGCGGTGAAGCTTTCTTT
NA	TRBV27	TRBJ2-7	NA	CASSLLSLGRATYEQYF	TGTGCCAGCAGTTTACTCTCGTTGGGGCGAGCGACCTACGAGCAGTACTTC
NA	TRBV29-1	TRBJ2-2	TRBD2	CSVGLAGDTGELFF	TGCAGCGTGGGACTAGCGGGAGACACCGGGGAGCTGTTTTTT
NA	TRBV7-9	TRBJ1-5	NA	CASSGAGPSYQPQHF	TGTGCCAGCAGCGGCGCTGGGCCTTCCTATCAGCCCCAGCATTTT
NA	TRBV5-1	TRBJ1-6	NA	CASSLAAPYSPLHF	TGCGCCAGCAGCTTGGCCGCGCCATATTCACCCCTCCACTTT
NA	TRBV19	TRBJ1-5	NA	CASSIAGTVHGQPQHF	TGTGCCAGTAGTATAGCGGGAACAGTTCATGGGCAGCCCCAGCATTTT
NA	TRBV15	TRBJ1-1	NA	CATSREGGATEAFF	TGTGCCACCAGCAGAGAAGGGGGGGCCACTGAAGCTTTCTTT
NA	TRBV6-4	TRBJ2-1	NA	CASSAGTHNEQFF	TGTGCCAGCAGCGCAGGGACTCACAATGAGCAGTTCTTC
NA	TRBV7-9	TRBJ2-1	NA	CASSPRPTGSYPYNEQFF	TGTGCCAGCAGCCCCCGACCGACGGGATCCTACCCCTACAATGAGCAGTTCTTC
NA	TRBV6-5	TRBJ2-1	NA	CASSYSGGHNEQFF	TGTGCCAGCAGTTACTCCGGGGGGCACAATGAGCAGTTCTTC
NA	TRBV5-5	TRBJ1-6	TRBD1	CASSPDRVGSPLHF	TGTGCCAGCAGCCCCGACAGGGTTGGTTCACCCCTCCACTTT
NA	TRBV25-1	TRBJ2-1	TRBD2	CASSDSGLAGVYNEQFF	TGTGCCAGCAGTGATTCCGGGCTAGCGGGGGTTTACAATGAGCAGTTCTTC
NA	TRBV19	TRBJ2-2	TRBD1	CASSMQGAGTGELFF	TGTGCCAGTAGTATGCAGGGGGCCGGGACCGGGGAGCTGTTTTTT
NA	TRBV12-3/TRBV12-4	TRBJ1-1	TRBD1	CASTQGGMAEAFF	TGTGCCAGCACTCAAGGGGGCATGGCTGAAGCTTTCTTT
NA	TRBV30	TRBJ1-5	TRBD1	CAWSRDRGRYSNQPQHF	TGTGCCTGGAGTAGAGACAGGGGGAGGTATAGCAATCAGCCCCAGCATTTT
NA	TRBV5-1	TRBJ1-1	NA	CASSLRGDYTEAFF	TGCGCCAGCAGCTTACGGGGGGACTACACTGAAGCTTTCTTT
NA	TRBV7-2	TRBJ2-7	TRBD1	CASSLRQGSTYEQYF	TGTGCCAGCAGCTTACGACAGGGTAGCACCTACGAGCAGTACTTC
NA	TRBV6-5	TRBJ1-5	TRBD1	CASSYGGTASNQPQHF	TGTGCCAGCAGTTACGGGGGGACAGCTAGCAATCAGCCCCAGCATTTT
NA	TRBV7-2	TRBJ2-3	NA	CASSLVPATSTGTQYF	TGTGCCAGCAGCTTAGTACCAGCGACTTCAACTGGTACGCAGTATTTT
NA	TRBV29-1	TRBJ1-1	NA	CSIPGEWGVGDEAFF	TGCAGCATCCCCGGCGAATGGGGGGTGGGGGATGAAGCTTTCTTT
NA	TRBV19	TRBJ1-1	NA	CASSTRQMNTEAFF	TGTGCCAGTAGTACCAGACAGATGAACACTGAAGCTTTCTTT
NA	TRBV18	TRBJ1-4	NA	CASSPSGDYNEKLFF	TGTGCCAGCTCACCTTCGGGGGATTATAATGAAAAACTGTTTTTT
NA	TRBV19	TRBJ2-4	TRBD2	CACMKGRGGLAGEGGKNIQYF	TGTGCCTGTATGAAGGGCAGGGGCGGACTAGCGGGGGAGGGTGGCAAAAACATTCAGTACTTC
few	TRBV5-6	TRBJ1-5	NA	CASSFTGSSQPQHF	TGTGCCAGCAGCTTCACAGGGAGCAGCCAGCCCCAGCATTTT
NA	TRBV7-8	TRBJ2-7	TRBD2	CASSLDWGLASAYEQYF	TGTGCCAGCAGCTTAGACTGGGGACTAGCATCAGCTTACGAGCAGTACTTC
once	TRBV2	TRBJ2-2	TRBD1	CASSKIGLLREKSTGNEGTGELFF	TGTGCCAGCAGTAAAATTGGGCTGCTAAGAGAAAAGTCGACAGGGAACGAAGGGACCGGGGAGCTGTTTTTT
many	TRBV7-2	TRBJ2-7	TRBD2	CASSYQTSGVYEQYF	TGTGCCAGCAGCTACCAAACTAGCGGAGTCTACGAGCAGTACTTC